The rows below give T cell receptor beta chains drawn from one sample of a study of CD8+ T cells in alopecia areata. Sequenced by immunoSEQ multiplex PCR; TCRdb stores in-frame clones only, minus some. The sample lists about 30,000 clones, approximately 56% occurring once. Sequencing was carried out using NKG2D-high CD8+ T cells sorted from blood. The receptors were gathered from a human donor with alopecia areata. Each CDR3 is given with its conserved first and last residue. Each record gives: J gene, V gene, CDR3 length, CDR3 protein.

J: TRBJ2-3
V: TRBV28
length: 17
CDR3: CASSPRVVGWVTDTQYF

J: TRBJ2-5
V: TRBV30
length: 15
CDR3: CAWSLWAGSGETQYF

J: TRBJ2-2
V: TRBV5-4
length: 13
CDR3: CASPNPLTGELFF

J: TRBJ2-3
V: TRBV5-6
length: 12
CDR3: CASSLVADTQYF

J: TRBJ2-3
V: TRBV11-2
length: 16
CDR3: CASSLGDSGSTDTQYF

J: TRBJ2-5
V: TRBV7-8
length: 15
CDR3: CASRPTTGTQETQYF

J: TRBJ2-1
V: TRBV19
length: 13
CDR3: CASSMDAGTEQFF

J: TRBJ1-1
V: TRBV6-5
length: 14
CDR3: CASSRDRGYTEAFF

J: TRBJ2-1
V: TRBV4-1
length: 16
CDR3: CASSQDRLSSYNEQFF

J: TRBJ2-1
V: TRBV5-1
length: 14
CDR3: CASRQTSSYNEQFF

J: TRBJ2-2
V: TRBV5-1
length: 15
CDR3: CASSSQGPSTGELFF

J: TRBJ1-5
V: TRBV19
length: 16
CDR3: CATHTQGFPGNQPQHF

J: TRBJ2-7
V: TRBV4-1
length: 16
CDR3: CASSQPIGTGMGEQYF

J: TRBJ2-1
V: TRBV19
length: 15
CDR3: CASSMGQRSYNEQFF

J: TRBJ2-2
V: TRBV19
length: 14
CDR3: CASSIKVVTGELFF

J: TRBJ2-2
V: TRBV6-5
length: 15
CDR3: CASSYSQGSTGELFF

J: TRBJ1-1
V: TRBV6-1
length: 14
CDR3: CASSEGQMNTEAFF

J: TRBJ2-7
V: TRBV7-9
length: 15
CDR3: CASSFEGPGGYEQYF

J: TRBJ2-7
V: TRBV6-5
length: 13
CDR3: CASTLGQSYEQYF

J: TRBJ2-1
V: TRBV30
length: 11
CDR3: CAWSVPNEQFF

J: TRBJ1-1
V: TRBV27
length: 13
CDR3: CASSWAMNTEAFF

J: TRBJ2-1
V: TRBV29-1
length: 14
CDR3: CSVDGLAGDYEQFF

J: TRBJ2-7
V: TRBV27
length: 13
CDR3: CASSFQGAYEQYF

J: TRBJ1-2
V: TRBV28
length: 14
CDR3: CASSFPTGGLGYTF

J: TRBJ1-1
V: TRBV29-1
length: 12
CDR3: CSVTVMNTEAFF

J: TRBJ1-2
V: TRBV6-5
length: 14
CDR3: CASTQTMGGTGYTF

J: TRBJ2-1
V: TRBV14
length: 14
CDR3: CASSQFGLRNEQFF

J: TRBJ2-7
V: TRBV2
length: 16
CDR3: CASSQDSGWGLDEQYF

J: TRBJ2-3
V: TRBV4-1
length: 17
CDR3: CASSQDVPGTATDTQYF

J: TRBJ2-7
V: TRBV2
length: 12
CDR3: CASTDSTYEQYF

J: TRBJ2-7
V: TRBV9
length: 12
CDR3: CASSSGIHEQYF